A single sample is the source of the 31 T cell receptor beta chains below, sequenced in a study of T cell responses to AZD1222 COVID-19 vaccine. TCRdb's table, derived via immunoSEQ multiplex PCR, lists solely in-frame clones and lacks some. The repertoire includes 55,000 to 65,000 clones, 85% to 90% of them detected once, and less than 20% sits in the top ten. The specimen was peripheral blood, collected on day 0 of AZD1222 vaccination. The source of these receptors is an adult in good health.

The chain is built from TRBV5-1 and TRBJ2-4, with D perhaps TRBD1 (5 bases). This CDR3 comprises 14 residues. Trimming removed 3 bases at V and 5 bases at J, with 12 bases between. The V gene's germline CDR1 is SGHRS and CDR2 YFSETQ. The DNA of the CDR3 is TGCGCCAGCAGCTCCCCCGGACAAGAAAACATTCAGTACTTC. Its protein product is CASSSPGQENIQYF.

This clone appeared once. This chain joins TRBV27 and TRBJ2-3; the D gene is possibly TRBD2 (5 bases). The V and J ends lost 6 bases and 2 bases respectively, with 18 bases between them. This CDR3 has 16 amino acids. Looked up from germline, CDR1 is MNHEY and CDR2 is SMNVEV (reference sequence). DNA of the CDR3: TGTGCCAGCAGCCCTACCTCGAGGGTGAACACAGATACGCAGTATTTT. Translated, it gives CASSPTSRVNTDTQYF.

This clone was counted between two and nine times. The sample holds other DNA sequences that translate to the same CDR3. The chain uses TRBV12-3 or TRBV12-4 and TRBJ1-2; maybe TRBD1 (6 bases). V was cut by 2 bases and J by 2 bases, with 6 bases left in between. The CDR3 extends over 13 amino acids. The CDR3 spells CASSLQGNYGYTF. Written as DNA, the CDR3 is TGTGCCAGCAGTTTACAGGGGAACTATGGCTACACCTTC.

V gene TRBV6-5 combines with J gene TRBJ1-1, with 8 bases lining up with TRBD1. The length of the CDR3 is 14 residues. V lost 6 bases and J lost 0; bases outside the gene matches: 3. From germline, CDR1 is MNHEY and CDR2 SVGAGI. The CDR3 loop reads CASSPTGVNTEAFF. For the CDR3, the DNA is TGTGCCAGCAGCCCGACAGGGGTGAACACTGAAGCTTTCTTT.

The CDR3 is CASSPPGGLNTGELFF. The CDR3 region has the DNA TGTGCCAGCTCACCACCGGGAGGCCTTAACACCGGGGAGCTGTTTTTT. J is TRBJ2-2 and V is TRBV18, with D maybe TRBD2 (6 bases). Trimming removed 0 bases from V and 2 bases from J, with 10 bases in between. CDR1 and CDR2 from the germline V gene are KGHSH and LQKENI. The CDR3 totals 16 residues.

The rearrangement joins TRBV4-1 to TRBJ2-1; perhaps D is TRBD1 or TRBD2 (5 bases each). Trimming cost V 2 bases and J 8 bases, with 19 bases left between them. The CDR3 covers 16 residues. CDR1 is MGHRA, CDR2 YSYEKL, per germline. The CDR3 region is CASSQPRDPGIDEQFF. DNA of the CDR3: TGCGCCAGCAGCCAACCTAGGGACCCAGGAATCGATGAGCAGTTCTTC.

The chain is built from TRBV7-9 and TRBJ2-5; TRBD1 aligns across 7 bases. Germline CDR1 reads SEHNR; CDR2 reads FQNEAQ (reference sequence). This CDR3 has 14 amino acids. V shed 4 bases, J shed 1 base, and the junction held 3 bases outside the gene matches. The CDR3 nucleotides read TGTGCCAGCAGCTCGACAGGGCCCCAAGAGACCCAGTACTTC. Protein sequence: CASSSTGPQETQYF.

The chain combines TRBV25-1 with TRBJ2-2; possible D gene TRBD2, 7 bases. The CDR3 is made up of 15 amino acids. V was shortened by 7 bases and J by 6 bases, with 18 bases between the two germline ends. Germline-derived CDR1 and CDR2 are MGHDK and SYGVNS. CDR3 nucleotides: TGTGCCAGCAACTCGTGGGGGGGCATGCCCGGGGAGCTGTTTTTT. This codes for CASNSWGGMPGELFF.

Only one count was recorded for this clone. V and J are TRBV19 and TRBJ2-7; a possible D gene is TRBD2 (5 bases). The CDR3 runs to 15 residues. V was cut by 3 bases and J by 4 bases, with 16 bases left in between. Per germline, CDR1 LNHDA and CDR2 SQIVND (reference sequence). The CDR3 coding sequence is TGTGCCAGTAGTATTAGCTGGACGGGGAATTACGAGCAGTACTTC. This translates into CASSISWTGNYEQYF.

The V call is TRBV5-3, the J call TRBJ2-7; D might be TRBD1 or TRBD2, each matching 5 bases. TRBV5-3 is filed as an ORF, its function uncertain. The V and J ends lost 8 bases and 0 bases respectively, with 12 bases between them. CDR3 length equals 13 residues. In nucleotides, the CDR3 is TGTGCCAGGGCAAAGGGGAGCTCCTACGAGCAGTACTTC. This sequence encodes CARAKGSSYEQYF.

This clone was counted once. The rearrangement joins TRBV25-1 to TRBJ2-7; D is unresolved. Trimming shortened V by 5 bases and J by 4 bases, and 6 bases separated the two germline ends. The CDR3 covers 11 residues. Per the germline V gene, CDR1 is MGHDK and CDR2 is SYGVNS. Here the CDR3 DNA reads TGTGCCAGCAGTTCGCTTTACGAGCAGTACTTC. As protein: CASSSLYEQYF.

The chain links TRBV14 to TRBJ1-6; the D gene is possibly TRBD1 (6 bases). This CDR3 is built from 17 residues. CDR1 is SGHDN, CDR2 FVKESK, per germline. Between the trimmed V and J ends, which lost 1 base and 7 bases, there was a span of 17 bases. CDR3 coding DNA: TGTGCCAGCAGCCAAGCCGGGACATTGAACAAAAATTCACCCCTCCACTTT. This encodes CASSQAGTLNKNSPLHF.

V is TRBV7-3 and J is TRBJ1-1; 7 bases agree with TRBD1. The V gene end was trimmed by 5 bases and the J gene end by 5 bases; junction bases not matched to a gene: 11. The CDR3 covers 15 residues. Per the germline V gene, CDR1 is SGHTA and CDR2 is FQGTGA. CDR3 amino acids: CASSRTRQGETEAFF. Here the CDR3 DNA reads TGTGCCAGCAGCCGAACTCGACAGGGCGAGACTGAAGCTTTCTTT.

The V and J genes are TRBV9 and TRBJ1-1; no firm D call. Germline V gene data show CDR1 as SGDLS and CDR2 as YYNGEE. The CDR3 covers 13 residues. The ends were cut back, 1 base at V and 1 base at J, with 5 bases in the middle. The CDR3: CASSVKGNTEAFF. The CDR3, as DNA: TGTGCCAGCAGCGTAAAAGGGAACACTGAAGCTTTCTTT.

The chain has TRBV6-5 and TRBJ1-2, with no clear D. The germline V gene encodes CDR1 MNHEY and CDR2 SVGAGI. This CDR3 is built from 14 residues. Trimming pared 7 bases from V and 1 base from J, leaving 13 bases between. CDR3 sequence (DNA): TGTGCCAGCACCCGGACGGTCAATAACTATGGCTACACCTTC. Translation: CASTRTVNNYGYTF.

The chain combines TRBV6-2 or TRBV6-3 with TRBJ2-3; 7 nucleotides align to TRBD1. V gave up 2 bases and J gave up 1 base; unmatched junction bases: 3. CDR3 length equals 15 residues. The germline gives CDR1 MNHEY, CDR2 SVGEGT. In DNA, the CDR3 is TGTGCCAGCAGTTACCGGACAGGCGGCACAGATACGCAGTATTTT. This codes for CASSYRTGGTDTQYF.

As DNA, the CDR3 is TGTGCCAGCAGTTTAAATTTAGGGGGCATAGAGACCCAGTACTTC. This translates into CASSLNLGGIETQYF. The chain uses TRBV28 and TRBJ2-5; 7 bases fit TRBD1. Trimming took 2 bases from V and 4 from J; bases not matched to a gene: 7. The CDR3 loop spans 15 amino acids. CDR1 is MDHEN and CDR2 is SYDVKM in the germline V gene.

The chain recombines TRBV27 with TRBJ1-1; TRBD1 agrees at 9 bases. The CDR3 runs to 16 residues. Germline CDR1 MNHEY, CDR2 SMNVEV (reference sequence). V lost 4 bases to trimming and J lost 4 bases; unmatched junction nucleotides: 10. Written as DNA, the CDR3 is TGTGCCAGCAGTTCCACAGGGGGCGGGTTGGGCACTGAAGCTTTCTTT. Amino acids: CASSSTGGGLGTEAFF.

The chain carries TRBV5-6 and TRBJ1-3, with D perhaps TRBD1 (5 bases). CDR3 size: 14 residues. Trimming shortened V by 4 bases and J by 3 bases, and 11 bases separated the two germline ends. Germline-derived CDR1 and CDR2 are SGHDT and YYEEEE. CDR3 protein: CASSPVGVGNTIYF. In DNA form, the CDR3 reads TGTGCCAGCAGCCCCGTGGGGGTTGGAAACACCATATATTTT.

The V and J genes are TRBV7-6 and TRBJ2-7, with TRBD1 identical over 7 bases. V lost 3 bases and J lost 4; bases outside the gene matches: 6. CDR1 and CDR2 (germline): SGHVS, FNYEAQ. The CDR3 totals 14 residues. In DNA form, the CDR3 reads TGTGCCAGCAGCTTTGGGGACAGTTCATACGAGCAGTACTTC. Translating gives CASSFGDSSYEQYF.

The V and J genes are TRBV27 and TRBJ1-2, with D perhaps matching TRBD1 (5 bases). This CDR3 has 14 residues. Trimming took off 4 bases at V and 0 bases at J, with 9 bases between the two ends. Germline V lookup: CDR1 MNHEY, CDR2 SMNVEV (reference sequence). The CDR3: CASSSTVANYGYTF. In nucleotides, the CDR3 is TGTGCCAGCAGTTCGACAGTTGCTAACTATGGCTACACCTTC.

V usage is TRBV12-3 or TRBV12-4 and J usage is TRBJ2-2; D is undetermined. Trimming left V 6 bases short and J 6 bases short, with 11 bases between. The CDR3 spans 13 residues. The CDR3 spells CASSDLGAGELFF. CDR3 nucleotide sequence: TGTGCCAGCAGCGACCTTGGCGCCGGGGAGCTGTTTTTT.

This clone occurred once. The chain uses TRBV14 and TRBJ2-7, with a possible D match to TRBD1 (6 bases). The CDR3 is made up of 12 amino acids. Germline CDR1 is SGHDN and CDR2 is FVKESK. V lost 3 bases to trimming and J lost 9 bases, with 12 bases between them. CDR3: CASSHVRGSQYF. DNA for the CDR3: TGTGCCAGCAGCCACGTCAGGGGCTCGCAGTACTTC.

This sequence joins TRBV7-2 and TRBJ1-1; 8 bases align to TRBD1. V trimming: 5 bases; J trimming: 4 bases; junction bases outside the gene matches: 9. CDR1 SGHTA and CDR2 FQGNSA come from the germline V gene. The CDR3 totals 15 residues. CDR3 loop: CASSRDRGRGTEAFF. Here the CDR3 DNA reads TGTGCCAGCAGCCGTGACAGGGGCAGGGGCACTGAAGCTTTCTTT.

The chain is built from TRBV7-9 and TRBJ2-7; possible D gene TRBD1, 6 bases. Trimming cost V 1 base and J 2 bases, with 15 bases left between them. This CDR3 is built from 16 residues. The germline gives CDR1 SEHNR, CDR2 FQNEAQ (reference sequence). CDR3: CASSLGRQERTYEQYF. Here the CDR3 DNA reads TGTGCCAGCAGCTTAGGGAGACAGGAAAGGACCTACGAGCAGTACTTC. The full variable domain, completed using reference TRBV7-9 and TRBJ2-7, is DTGVSQNPRHKITKRGQNVTFRCDPISEHNRLYWYRQTLGQGPEFLTYFQNEAQLEKSRLLSDRFSAERPKGSFSTLEIQRTEQGDSAMYLCASSLGRQERTYEQYFGPGTRLTVT.

This sequence joins TRBV28 and TRBJ2-7; D possibly corresponds to TRBD2 (5 bases). Trimming stripped 5 bases from V and 6 bases from J, with 23 bases between. CDR3 length: 16 amino acids. Germline V gene sequence: CDR1 MDHEN, CDR2 SYDVKM. CDR3: CASSPTLLGPRGEQYF. DNA of the CDR3: TGTGCCAGCAGTCCGACCCTACTAGGGCCCCGGGGCGAGCAGTACTTC.

The J gene is TRBJ1-5, the V gene TRBV15, with no clear D. Trimming stripped 4 bases from V and 7 bases from J, with 8 bases between. CDR1 and CDR2 from the germline V gene are LNHNV and YYDKDF (reference sequence). The CDR3 extends over 12 amino acids. The CDR3 nucleotides read TGTGCCACCAGCACCAGGAACCAGCCCCAGCATTTT. It translates to CATSTRNQPQHF.

The chain couples TRBV28 to TRBJ1-1; TRBD1 is a possible D gene (5 bases). V lost 8 bases and J lost 4, with 20 bases in between. The germline CDR1 and CDR2 sequences are MDHEN and SYDVKM. The CDR3 spans 15 residues. The CDR3 bases are TGTGCCAGCCTTCATTGGGTGGGGGGGACCACTGAAGCTTTCTTT. It translates to CASLHWVGGTTEAFF.

This chain uses TRBV5-1 with TRBJ1-1, with D perhaps TRBD1 (6 bases). From germline, CDR1 is SGHRS and CDR2 YFSETQ. V was clipped by 5 bases and J by 1 base, with 18 bases between them. This CDR3 contains 16 residues. CDR3 DNA sequence: TGCGCCAGCAGTTTCGGAGCGGGACAAGGGAACACTGAAGCTTTCTTT. It encodes CASSFGAGQGNTEAFF.

The DNA for the CDR3 is TGTGCCAGCAGCGTAGTACTAGGAGAAAAACTGTTTTTT. Its translation is CASSVVLGEKLFF. The rearrangement uses TRBV9 and TRBJ1-4; D gene uncertain. CDR3 length: 13 amino acids. The germline V gene has CDR1 SGDLS and CDR2 YYNGEE. Trimming took 0 bases from V and 8 from J, leaving 8 bases between them.

As to this clone: The same CDR3 can be traced to other DNA sequences in this sample. The chain employs TRBV6-1 and TRBJ1-3, with D uncertain. V was cut by 3 bases and J by 0 bases, with 9 bases left in between. CDR1 and CDR2 from the germline V gene are MNHNS and SASEGT. The CDR3 has 15 residues. CDR3 amino acids: CASSETPSSGNTIYF. In DNA form, the CDR3 reads TGTGCCAGCAGTGAGACACCTAGCTCTGGAAACACCATATATTTT.